Reported below is one T cell receptor beta chain. Lacking the conserved final phenylalanine or tryptophan, this CDR3 likely reflects a read error. One entry per CDR3 protein, called by TCRdb with MiXCR from the 5' RACE reads. The sample includes approximately 440,000 distinct CDR3 sequences, over 15% of them seen just once. This sample is drawn from a study of T-cell memory formation after mild COVID-19. Sequencing was carried out using PBMCs or a T cell subset sorted from them (not recorded which). The TCR originated in an adult woman who had mild COVID-19 (a few samples of this study predate the infection). Cell type and time point are not known.

CDR3 bases: TGTGCCAGCTCACCACGGACAGGGAGCGGAGAGACCCAGTACTTA. This encodes CASSPRTGSGETQYL. The rearrangement links TRBV18 to TRBJ2-5; 8 bases align to TRBD1. With 1 base clipped from V and 4 bases from J, the junction kept 5 bases outside the gene matches. The CDR3 covers 15 residues. The germline CDR1 and CDR2 sequences are KGHSH and LQKENI.